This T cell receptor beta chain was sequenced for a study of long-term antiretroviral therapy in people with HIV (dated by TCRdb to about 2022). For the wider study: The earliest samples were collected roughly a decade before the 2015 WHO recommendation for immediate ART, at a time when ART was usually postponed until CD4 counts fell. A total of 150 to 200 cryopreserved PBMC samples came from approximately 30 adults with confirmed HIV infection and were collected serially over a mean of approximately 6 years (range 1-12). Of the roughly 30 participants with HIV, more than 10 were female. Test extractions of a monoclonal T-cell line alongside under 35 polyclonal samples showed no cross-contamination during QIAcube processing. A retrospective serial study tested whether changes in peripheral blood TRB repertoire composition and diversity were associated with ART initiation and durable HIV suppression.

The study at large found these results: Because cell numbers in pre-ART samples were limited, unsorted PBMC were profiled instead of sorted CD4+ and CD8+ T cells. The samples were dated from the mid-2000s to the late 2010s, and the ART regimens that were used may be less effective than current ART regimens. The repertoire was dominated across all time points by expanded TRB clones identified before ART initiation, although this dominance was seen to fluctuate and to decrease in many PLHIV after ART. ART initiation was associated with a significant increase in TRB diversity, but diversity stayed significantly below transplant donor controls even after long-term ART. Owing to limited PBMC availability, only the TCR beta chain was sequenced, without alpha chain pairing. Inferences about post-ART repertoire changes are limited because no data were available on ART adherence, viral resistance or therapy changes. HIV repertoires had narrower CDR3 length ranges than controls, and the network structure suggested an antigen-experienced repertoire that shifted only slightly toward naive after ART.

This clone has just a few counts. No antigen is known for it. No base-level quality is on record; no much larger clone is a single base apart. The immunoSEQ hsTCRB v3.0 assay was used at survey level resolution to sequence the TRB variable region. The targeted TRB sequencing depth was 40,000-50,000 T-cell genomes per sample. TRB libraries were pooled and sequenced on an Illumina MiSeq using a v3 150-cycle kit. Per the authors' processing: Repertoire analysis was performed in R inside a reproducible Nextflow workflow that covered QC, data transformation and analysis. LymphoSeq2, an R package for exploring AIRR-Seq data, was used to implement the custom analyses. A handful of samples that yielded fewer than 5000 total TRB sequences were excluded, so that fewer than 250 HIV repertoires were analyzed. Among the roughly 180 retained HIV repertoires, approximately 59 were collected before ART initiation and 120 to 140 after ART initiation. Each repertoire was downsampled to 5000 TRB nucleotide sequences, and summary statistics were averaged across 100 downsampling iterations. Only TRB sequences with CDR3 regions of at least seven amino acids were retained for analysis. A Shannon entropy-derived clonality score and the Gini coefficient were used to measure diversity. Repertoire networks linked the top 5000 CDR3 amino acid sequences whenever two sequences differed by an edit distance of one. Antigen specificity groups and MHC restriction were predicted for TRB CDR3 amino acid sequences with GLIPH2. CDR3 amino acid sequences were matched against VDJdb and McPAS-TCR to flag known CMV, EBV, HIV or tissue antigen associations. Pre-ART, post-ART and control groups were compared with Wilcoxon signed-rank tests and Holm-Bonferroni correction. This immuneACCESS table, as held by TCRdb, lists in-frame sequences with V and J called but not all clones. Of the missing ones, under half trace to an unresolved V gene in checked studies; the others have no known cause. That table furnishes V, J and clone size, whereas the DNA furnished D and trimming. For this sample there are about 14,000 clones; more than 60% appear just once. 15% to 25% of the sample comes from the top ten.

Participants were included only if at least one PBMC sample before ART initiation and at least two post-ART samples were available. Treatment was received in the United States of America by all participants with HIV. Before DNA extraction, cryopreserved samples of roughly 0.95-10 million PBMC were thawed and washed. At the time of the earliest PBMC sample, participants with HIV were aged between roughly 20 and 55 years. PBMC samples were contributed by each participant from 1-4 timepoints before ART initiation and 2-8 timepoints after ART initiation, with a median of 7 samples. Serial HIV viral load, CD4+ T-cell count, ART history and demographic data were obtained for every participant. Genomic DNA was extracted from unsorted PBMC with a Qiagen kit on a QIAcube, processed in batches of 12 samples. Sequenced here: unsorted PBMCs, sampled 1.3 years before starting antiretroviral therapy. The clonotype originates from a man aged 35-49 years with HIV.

The DNA sequence reads TGTGCCTGGACCCTGAGGGGGCGAAACTATGGCTACACCTTC. This is translated as CAWTLRGRNYGYTF. Recombination connected TRBV30 to TRBJ1-2, and 7 bases in between align with TRBD1. The CDR3 sequence holds 14 residues, the cysteine and phenylalanine included. The retained sequence is limited to the CDR3, 42 bases, with the frame set at the first base. Germline trimming: 4 bases from V, 2 bases from J; junction bases outside gene matches: 7. CDR1 and CDR2 were assigned from the germline V gene (reference sequence) as GTSNPN and SVGIG.